This T cell receptor beta chain was identified during a study of shared clonotypes between healthy human individuals (dated by TCRdb to about 2020). In terms of the full investigation: Three men and a couple of women, aged 18 to 49 years, made up the cohort. For each donor, CD4 naive and CD4 memory were each given three plates, CD8 naive was given two plates, and CD8 memory was given one plate. To estimate repertoire size and how much clonotype sharing occurs between individuals, the study deeply sequenced the blood TCR repertoires of a handful of healthy adults. Libraries were prepared and TCR repertoires were sequenced by different laboratories using diverse techniques, in order to increase sequencing depth and limit assay-specific biases. Between about 0.9 and 10 billion PBMCs per donor were obtained by leukapheresis. The investigation overall reported the following: Sharing across a few donors was observed for around 4.8% of naive CD4, about 3.2% of naive CD8, 2% to 2.5% of memory CD4, and about 0.4% of memory CD8 clonotypes. The genetic and exposure-history diversity represented was limited by the small number of donors. Only blood was sampled, and tissue TCR repertoires likely differ from those in blood. Rarefaction of sorted-subset datasets indicated incomplete sequencing despite the large sequencing depth. Compared with non-shared clonotypes, clonotypes shared by all four sorted-subset donors had higher generation probabilities. Pairwise subsampling indicated that sequencing depth was expected to affect the degree of clonotype sharing among donors. Estimated clonotype richness was generally larger for naive than for memory subsets.

CD8 naive samples were CD45RO-negative cells positively selected for CCR7, giving a CD45RA+CCR7+ population that excluded TemRA cells. Donors were healthy HIV-negative adults with no recently reported acute infections or vaccinations. Every donor was a Caucasian adult residing in Nashville, Tennessee, USA. After blood collection by leukapheresis, PBMCs were isolated using Ficoll-Histopaque density gradient centrifugation and then cryopreserved in the vapor phase of liquid nitrogen. Analytical flow cytometry was used to check the purity and quantity of each magnetically sorted T cell population. Genomic DNA was isolated from each sorted fraction and quantified by UV absorbance on a Nanodrop 2000c. This clone was recorded once. Its antigen is currently not known. Base qualities are not recorded, but no much larger clone differs from it by a single base. Other DNA sequences from this sample encode an identical CDR3 as well.

TCR CDR3 regions were amplified from genomic DNA by multiplex PCR using the deep immunoSEQ assay. Genomic DNA extracted from each cell subset was distributed evenly over all wells of several immunoSEQ 96-well plates, and each plate served as one replicate. For sorted subsets, around 200 ng genomic DNA, equal to about 30,000 T cell genomes, was loaded into each replicate PCR. The purified libraries were quantified using a Qubit 3.0 fluorometer, sized with a Bioanalyzer 2100, and then quantified again using the KAPA Library Quantification kit. Each immunoSEQ 96-well plate was sequenced on its own single-read 150-cycle Illumina NextSeq 550 flow cell. The published analysis was carried out like this. Because only junctional sequences without quality scores were contained in the immunoSEQ output, filtering matching that applied to full-length reads could not be performed. Sequences were annotated with PyIR, a Python wrapper for IgBLAST v1.9, using IMGT germline references to assign V/J genes and CDR3. Any read was removed if the V/J assignment was weak (E-value above 1e-6), the CDR3 was missing, or the read contained stop codons, out-of-frame junctions, or ambiguous translated residues. V3J clonotypes were defined as sequences sharing an identical inferred V gene, J gene, and CDR3 amino acid sequence. To compute the percentage overlap between repertoires, the number of shared unique clonotypes was divided by the size of the smaller repertoire. Repertoire richness was assessed with RTK rarefaction, the Chao1 estimator, and Recon v2.1 estimates of unobserved clonotypes. Generation probabilities for all TCRbeta clonotypes obtained by the gDNA method from a handful of donors were computed using OLGA. This is the immuneACCESS table as TCRdb keeps it, with only in-frame sequences that have V and J called. A part of the clones is gone; compared with another copy, unresolved V genes explain less than half, and the rest is unexplained. That table gives V, J and clone size, and the DNA gave D and trimming. The sample has some 800,000 clones on record, 85% to 95% of them singletons. Approximately 25% of the sample goes to the ten largest clones.

A distance of 4 bases separates the germline ends of V and J, which lose 4 bases and 2 bases respectively. CDR1 and CDR2, looked up from the germline V gene, are SGDLS and YYNGEE. The CDR3 has 13 amino acids, counting the end cysteine and phenylalanine. Only the CDR3 part of the read is kept: 39 bases, read in frame from the first base. The TCR originated in a man under 40 in good health. The rearranged segments are TRBV9 and TRBJ2-6; no D gene can be assigned with confidence. The specimen sequenced was naive CD8+ T cells sorted from blood. The cell subset or site tag for this specimen amounts to: CD45RA+CCR7+. The DNA reads as follows: TGTGCCAGCAGCTCTGCTGGGGCCAACGTCCTGACTTTC. It codes for CASSSAGANVLTF.